This T cell receptor beta chain originates from a study of vaccination effects on CD4 cells after COVID-19. Study-level background: Either the BNT162b2 or mRNA-1273 vaccine was given to participants in two doses.

Using immunoSEQ multiplex PCR, the repertoire was profiled, and TCRdb retains in-frame clones only, with some absent. The sample contains some 68,000 clones, around 76% of which appear only once. CDR3 length: 13 residues. The V gene's germline CDR1 is LGHDT and CDR2 YNNKEL (reference sequence). Deletions cut 8 bases from V and 2 bases from J, with 11 bases between. After expansion with viral peptide pools in the ViraFEST assay, antigen-specific CD4+ T cells were sequenced. An approximately ten-day culture period preceded the isolation of CD4+ T cells. In the vaccine recipients, nucleocapsid antibodies were negative and there was no prior SARS-CoV-2 infection. Half-medium replacement with IL-2 medium occurred on days 3 and 7. As regards this clone: Antigen: not known.

This TCR came from a human donor who received a COVID-19 vaccine. The chain couples TRBV3-1 (or the pseudogene TRBV3-2) to TRBJ2-3; tentatively, D is TRBD1 or TRBD2 (6 bases each). The sequences come from CD4+ T cells from PBMCs cultured with HCoV-OC43 spike peptides, collected before COVID-19 vaccination. As to subset: HCoV-OC43 spike overlapping peptide pool stimulation. In nucleotides, the CDR3 is TGTGCCAGCCGGTGGGGGGCCACAGATACGCAGTATTTT. Translating it yields CASRWGATDTQYF.